The present entry profiles one T cell receptor (beta chain) with its context. The data originate from a study of shared clonotypes between healthy human individuals. Caucasian adults living in Nashville, Tennessee, provided all samples. The data were produced by immunoSEQ multiplex PCR, yet TCRdb's version contains in-frame clones alone and is incomplete. The repertoire holds approximately 2,300,000 clones, 92% seen once, with 0.3% to 0.45% in the top ten. Sequencing was done on a sample of naive CD4+ T cells from PBMCs. Subset denoted: CD45RA+ positively selected. The TCR comes from a man aged 18-30 years in good health. Some clones in this sample may be carry-over from other donors' samples.

The CDR3 bases are TGTGCCAGCAGTTGGCAAAGGACTAGGGATAACAATGAGCAGTTCTTC. Protein product: CASSWQRTRDNNEQFF. The V call is TRBV27, the J call TRBJ2-1; 7 bases map to TRBD2. CDR1 and CDR2 from the germline V gene are MNHEY and SMNVEV (reference sequence). The CDR3 sequence is 16 residues long. V was clipped by 4 bases and J by 5 bases; unmatched bases: 11.